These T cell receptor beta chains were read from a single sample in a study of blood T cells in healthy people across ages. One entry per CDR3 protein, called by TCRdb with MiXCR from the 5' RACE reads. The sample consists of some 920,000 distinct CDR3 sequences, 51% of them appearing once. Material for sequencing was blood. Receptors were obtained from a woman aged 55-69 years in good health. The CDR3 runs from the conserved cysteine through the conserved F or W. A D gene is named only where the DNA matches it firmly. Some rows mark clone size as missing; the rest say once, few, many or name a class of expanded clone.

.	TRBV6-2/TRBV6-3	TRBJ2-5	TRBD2	TGTGCCAGCAGCTTATCGGGACTAGCGGGAAAGGAGACCCAGTACTTC	CASSLSGLAGKETQYF
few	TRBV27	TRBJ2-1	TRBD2	TGTGCCAGCAGTTTACGTTTACTAGCGGGAGGGGGTGAGCAGTTCTTC	CASSLRLLAGGGEQFF
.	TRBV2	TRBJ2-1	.	TGTGCCAGCAGTGAAGTCACAGGCGCCAACAATGAGCAGTTCTTC	CASSEVTGANNEQFF
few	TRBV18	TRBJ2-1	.	TGTGCCAGCTCACCACGGGCTTCGGGAGTAGTCTCCTACAATGAGCAGTTCTTC	CASSPRASGVVSYNEQFF
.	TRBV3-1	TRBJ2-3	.	TGTGCCAGCAGCCAGAGGGCAGGATATACGCAGTATTTT	CASSQRAGYTQYF
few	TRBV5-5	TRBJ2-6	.	TGTGCCAGCAGCCGGGACGAGTCTGGGGCCAACGTCCTGACTTTC	CASSRDESGANVLTF
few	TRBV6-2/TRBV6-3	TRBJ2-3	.	TGTGCCAGCAGTTACCCGGACTATTACACAGATACGCAGTATTTT	CASSYPDYYTDTQYF
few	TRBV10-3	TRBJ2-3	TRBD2	TGTGCCATCCGGCCGTCACCGGGACTAGCGGGAGCTTATGCAGATACGCAGTATTTT	CAIRPSPGLAGAYADTQYF
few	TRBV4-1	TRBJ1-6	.	TGCGCCAGCAGCCAAGGGCCGGACAGAAATTCACCCCTCCACTTT	CASSQGPDRNSPLHF
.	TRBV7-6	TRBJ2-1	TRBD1	TGTGCCAGCAGCGCCATAGATAATCCGGGACAGGGCTACTGGAATGAGCAGTTCTTC	CASSAIDNPGQGYWNEQFF
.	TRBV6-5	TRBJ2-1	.	TGTGCCAGCCGACCCTCGCTCGGGCACAATGAGCAGTTCTTC	CASRPSLGHNEQFF
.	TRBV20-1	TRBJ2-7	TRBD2	TGCAGTGCTATACAGTTAGCGGGAGACCCCTACGAGCAGTACTTC	CSAIQLAGDPYEQYF
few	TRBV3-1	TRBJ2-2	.	TGTGCCAGCAGCCTGCTGAGCACCGGGGAGCTGTTTTTT	CASSLLSTGELFF
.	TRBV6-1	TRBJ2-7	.	TGTGCCAGCAGTGAAGCGAGCGGGTACGAGCAGTACTTC	CASSEASGYEQYF
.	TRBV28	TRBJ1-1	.	TGTGCCAGCAGCGGACCCATGAACACTGAAGCTTTCTTT	CASSGPMNTEAFF
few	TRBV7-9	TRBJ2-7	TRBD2	TGTGCCAGCAGCCCAGAGTCGCTAGCGGGCTACGAGCAGTACTTC	CASSPESLAGYEQYF
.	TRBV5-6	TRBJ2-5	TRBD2	TGTGCCAGCAGCTTAACTAGCGGGACGACCCAAGAGACCCAGTACTTC	CASSLTSGTTQETQYF
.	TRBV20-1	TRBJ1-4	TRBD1	TGCAGTGCTAGGGAAACCGGGACAGCTAATGAAAAACTGTTTTTT	CSARETGTANEKLFF
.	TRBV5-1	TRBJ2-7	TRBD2	TGCGCCAGCAGCTTCGAAACTATAGCGGGAGGGGGAACCTACGAGCAGTACTTC	CASSFETIAGGGTYEQYF
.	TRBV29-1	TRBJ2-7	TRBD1	TGCAGCGTTGAAGGTACGACAGGGAGCTCCTACGAGCAGTACTTC	CSVEGTTGSSYEQYF
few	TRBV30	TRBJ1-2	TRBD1	TGTGCCTGGTCCGGGACAGGGGGATTTGATGGCTACACCTTC	CAWSGTGGFDGYTF
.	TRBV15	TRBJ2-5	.	TGTGCCACCAGCAGAGGAGGGAGCCGAGAGACCCAGTACTTC	CATSRGGSRETQYF
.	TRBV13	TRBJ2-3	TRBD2	TGTGCCAGCAGCCCCTACCCTAGCGGGAGGGCCCCAGATACGCAGTATTTT	CASSPYPSGRAPDTQYF
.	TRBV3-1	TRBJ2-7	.	TGTGCCAGCAGCCAAGAGGCTTGGGACCTTGACTCCTACGAGCAGTACTTC	CASSQEAWDLDSYEQYF
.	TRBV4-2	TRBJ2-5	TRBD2	TGTGCCAGCAGCCGTCTAGCGGTATCGGCCAATGAGCAGTACTTC	CASSRLAVSANEQYF
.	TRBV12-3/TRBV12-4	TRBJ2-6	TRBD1	TGTGCCAGCAGTTCAAGACAGGGTTCCTCTGGGGCCAACGTCCTGACTTTC	CASSSRQGSSGANVLTF
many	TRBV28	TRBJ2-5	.	TGTGCCAGCAGTTTTCTGGGGGAGACCCAGTACTTC	CASSFLGETQYF
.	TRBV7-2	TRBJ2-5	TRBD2	TGTGCCAGCAGCTTAGTGGGTAGCGGGAGGTACCAGTACTTC	CASSLVGSGRYQYF
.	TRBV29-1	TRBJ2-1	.	TGCAGCGCACAAGGGGGGTGGGTCGAGAGCTCCTACAATGAGCAGTTCTTC	CSAQGGWVESSYNEQFF
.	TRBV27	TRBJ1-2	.	TGTGCCAGCAGCCACAGACCGGGGGGCTACACCTTC	CASSHRPGGYTF
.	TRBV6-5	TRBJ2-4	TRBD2	TGTGCCAGCAGTTACACTAGCGGGACGACCCCCGACGGGCAGTACTTC	CASSYTSGTTPDGQYF
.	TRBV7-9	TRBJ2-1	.	TGTGCCAGCACCGTTGTTCTTCACAATGAGCAGTTCTTC	CASTVVLHNEQFF